This entry describes one T cell receptor (beta chain). This sample is drawn from a study of blood T cell repertoires in COVID-19. About the study: The samples span acute and convalescent COVID-19 from the United States, Italy and Spain. From T cells, B-cell-depleted T cells, or PBMCs came the material, which was cDNA or gDNA.

Methods used by the authors: Using reference gene primer amplification, nucleated cell counts were estimated. Here immunoSEQ multiplex PCR was the method, and the copy in TCRdb shows in-frame clones only, minus some. The V and J calls and the clone size are those of that table, but D and trimming were determined from the DNA. The sample has roughly 160,000 clones, about 80% seen once. Deletions cut 3 bases from V and 5 bases from J, with 18 bases between. The length of the CDR3 is 16 residues. Germline V CDR1 and CDR2: SGDLS, YYNGEE. The receptor was derived from a woman of 80 years or more with acute or convalescent COVID-19. J is TRBJ2-1 and V is TRBV9; no firm D call. The material sequenced was peripheral blood. The CDR3 nucleotides read TGTGCCAGCAGCGCTAGACCGTCCCCCCCCCACAATGAGCAGTTCTTC. It yields the protein CASSARPSPPHNEQFF.